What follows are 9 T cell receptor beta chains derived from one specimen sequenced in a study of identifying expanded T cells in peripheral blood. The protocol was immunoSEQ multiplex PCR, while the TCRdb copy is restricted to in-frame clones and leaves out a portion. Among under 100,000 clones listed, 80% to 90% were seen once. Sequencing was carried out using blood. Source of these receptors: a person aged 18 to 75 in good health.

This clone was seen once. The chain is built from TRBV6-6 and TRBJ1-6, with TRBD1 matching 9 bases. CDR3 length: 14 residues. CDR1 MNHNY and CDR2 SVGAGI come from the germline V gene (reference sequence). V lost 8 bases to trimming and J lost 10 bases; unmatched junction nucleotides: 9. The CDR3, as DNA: TGTGCCAGCTGCATCACAGGGGGCGCCTCACCCCTCCACTTT. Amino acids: CASCITGGASPLHF.

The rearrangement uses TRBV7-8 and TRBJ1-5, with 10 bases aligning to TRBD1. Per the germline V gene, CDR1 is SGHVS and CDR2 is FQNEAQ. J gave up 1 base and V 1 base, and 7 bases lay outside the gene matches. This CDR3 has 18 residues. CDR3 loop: CASSLGGGQGPSNQPQHF. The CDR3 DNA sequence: TGTGCCAGCAGCTTAGGGGGGGGACAGGGGCCGAGCAATCAGCCCCAGCATTTT.

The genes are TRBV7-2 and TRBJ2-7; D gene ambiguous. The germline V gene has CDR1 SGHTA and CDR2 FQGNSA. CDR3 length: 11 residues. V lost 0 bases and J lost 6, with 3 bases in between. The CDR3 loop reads CASSLAIEQYF. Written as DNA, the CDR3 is TGTGCCAGCAGCTTAGCCATCGAGCAGTACTTC.

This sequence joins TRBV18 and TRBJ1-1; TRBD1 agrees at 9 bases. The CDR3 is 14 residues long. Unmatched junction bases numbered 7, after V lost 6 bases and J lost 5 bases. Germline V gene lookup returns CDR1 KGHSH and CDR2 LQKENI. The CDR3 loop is CASSPTGGRTEAFF. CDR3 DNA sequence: TGTGCCAGCTCGCCCACAGGGGGCCGAACTGAAGCTTTCTTT.

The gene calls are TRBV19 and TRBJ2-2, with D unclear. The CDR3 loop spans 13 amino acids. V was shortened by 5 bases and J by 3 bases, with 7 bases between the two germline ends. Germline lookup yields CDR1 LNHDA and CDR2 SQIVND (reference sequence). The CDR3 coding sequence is TGTGCCAGTAGTTATGGGTACACCGGGGAGCTGTTTTTT. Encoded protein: CASSYGYTGELFF.

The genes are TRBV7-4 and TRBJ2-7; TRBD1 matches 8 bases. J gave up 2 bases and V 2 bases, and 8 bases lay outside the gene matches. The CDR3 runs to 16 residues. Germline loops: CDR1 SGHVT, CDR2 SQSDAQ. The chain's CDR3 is CASSLRGQVGTYEQYF. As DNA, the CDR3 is TGTGCCAGCAGCTTAAGGGGACAGGTGGGGACCTACGAGCAGTACTTC. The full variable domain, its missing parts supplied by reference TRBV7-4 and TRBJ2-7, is GAGVSQSPRYKVAKRGRDVALRCDSISGHVTLYWYRQTLGQGSEVLTYSQSDAQRDKSGRPSGRFSAERPERSVSTLKIQRTEQGDSAVYLCASSLRGQVGTYEQYFGPGTRLTVT.

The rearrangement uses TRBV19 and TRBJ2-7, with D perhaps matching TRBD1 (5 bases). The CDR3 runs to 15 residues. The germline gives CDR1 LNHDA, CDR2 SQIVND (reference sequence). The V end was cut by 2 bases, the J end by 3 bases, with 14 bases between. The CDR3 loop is CASSIRPGSVYEQYF. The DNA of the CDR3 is TGTGCCAGTAGTATACGTCCAGGGTCGGTCTACGAGCAGTACTTC.

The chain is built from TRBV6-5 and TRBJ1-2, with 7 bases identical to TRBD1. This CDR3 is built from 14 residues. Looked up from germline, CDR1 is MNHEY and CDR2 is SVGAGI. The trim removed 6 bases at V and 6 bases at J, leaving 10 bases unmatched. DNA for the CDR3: TGTGCCAGCAGACCGACAGGGAGCGGGGATGGCTACACCTTC. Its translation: CASRPTGSGDGYTF.

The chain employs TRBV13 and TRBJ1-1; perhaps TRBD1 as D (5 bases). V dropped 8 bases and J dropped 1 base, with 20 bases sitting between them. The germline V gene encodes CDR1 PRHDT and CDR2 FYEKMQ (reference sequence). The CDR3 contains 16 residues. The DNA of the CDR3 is TGTGCCAGCCTACCCCGCCGGACAATGAAGAACACTGAAGCTTTCTTT. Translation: CASLPRRTMKNTEAFF.